This TCR beta chain was retrieved from a study of blood T cell repertoires in COVID-19. Some clones are missing from TCRdb's copy, which holds only in-frame ones; the method was immunoSEQ multiplex PCR. The repertoire holds approximately 190,000 clones, with more than 75% as singletons. Germline CDR1 LNHDA, CDR2 SQIVND (reference sequence). The CDR3 length is 17 residues. The V and J ends lost 6 bases and 0 bases, in that order; junction bases with no gene match: 11. Sequences were obtained from peripheral blood. The source of this sequence is a woman aged 55-75 years with COVID-19, enrolled during active disease. J is TRBJ2-4 and V is TRBV19; 7 bases align to TRBD1. The CDR3, as DNA: TGTGCCAGTAGCACCCGGGGACAGCACGGAGCCAAAAACATTCAGTACTTC. Its translation: CASSTRGQHGAKNIQYF.